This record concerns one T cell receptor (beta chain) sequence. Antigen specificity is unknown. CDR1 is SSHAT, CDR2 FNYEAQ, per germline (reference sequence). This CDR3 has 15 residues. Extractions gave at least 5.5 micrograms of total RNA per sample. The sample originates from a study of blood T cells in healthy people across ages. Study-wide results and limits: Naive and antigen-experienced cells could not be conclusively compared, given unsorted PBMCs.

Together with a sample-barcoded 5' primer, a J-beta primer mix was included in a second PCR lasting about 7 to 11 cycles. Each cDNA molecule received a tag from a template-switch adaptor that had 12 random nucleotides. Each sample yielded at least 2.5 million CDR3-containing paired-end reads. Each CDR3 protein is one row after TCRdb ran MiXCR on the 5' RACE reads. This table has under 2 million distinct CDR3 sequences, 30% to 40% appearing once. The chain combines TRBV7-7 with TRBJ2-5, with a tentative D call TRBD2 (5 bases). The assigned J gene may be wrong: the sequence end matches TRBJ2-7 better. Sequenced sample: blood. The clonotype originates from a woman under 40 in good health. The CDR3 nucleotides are TGTGCCAGCAGCCCCAAAGAGGGCATCGGCTACGAGCAGTACTTC. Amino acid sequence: CASSPKEGIGYEQYF.